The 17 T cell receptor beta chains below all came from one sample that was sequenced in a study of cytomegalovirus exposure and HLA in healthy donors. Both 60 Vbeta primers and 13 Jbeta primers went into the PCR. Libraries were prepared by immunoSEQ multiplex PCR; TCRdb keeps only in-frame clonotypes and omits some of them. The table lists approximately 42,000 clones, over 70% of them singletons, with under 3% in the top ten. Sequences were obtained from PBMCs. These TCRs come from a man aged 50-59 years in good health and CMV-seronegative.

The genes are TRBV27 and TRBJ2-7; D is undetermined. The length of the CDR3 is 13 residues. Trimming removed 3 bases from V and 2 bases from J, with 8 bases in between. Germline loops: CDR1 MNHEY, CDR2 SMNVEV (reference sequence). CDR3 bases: TGTGCCAGCAGTTTCAGCGTCACCTACGAGCAGTACTTC. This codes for CASSFSVTYEQYF.

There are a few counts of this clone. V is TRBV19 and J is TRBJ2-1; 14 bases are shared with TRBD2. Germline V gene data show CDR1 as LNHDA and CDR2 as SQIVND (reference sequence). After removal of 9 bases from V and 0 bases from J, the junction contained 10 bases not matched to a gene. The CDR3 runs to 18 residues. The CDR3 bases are TGTGCCAGCCGTAAGGGACTAGCGGGAGTCGCCTCCTACAATGAGCAGTTCTTC. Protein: CASRKGLAGVASYNEQFF.

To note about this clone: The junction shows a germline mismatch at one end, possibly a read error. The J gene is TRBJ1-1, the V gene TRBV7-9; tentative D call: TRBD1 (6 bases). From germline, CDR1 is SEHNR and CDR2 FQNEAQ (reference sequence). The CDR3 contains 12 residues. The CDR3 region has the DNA TGTTCCAGCAGCCTTACAGGGATTCAAGCTTTCTTT. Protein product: CSSSLTGIQAFF.

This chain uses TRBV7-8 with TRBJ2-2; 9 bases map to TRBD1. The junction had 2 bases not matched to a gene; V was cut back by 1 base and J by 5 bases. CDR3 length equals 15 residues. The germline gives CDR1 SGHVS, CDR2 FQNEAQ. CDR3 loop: CASSLGTGATGELFF. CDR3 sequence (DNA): TGTGCCAGCAGCTTAGGGACAGGGGCGACCGGGGAGCTGTTTTTT.

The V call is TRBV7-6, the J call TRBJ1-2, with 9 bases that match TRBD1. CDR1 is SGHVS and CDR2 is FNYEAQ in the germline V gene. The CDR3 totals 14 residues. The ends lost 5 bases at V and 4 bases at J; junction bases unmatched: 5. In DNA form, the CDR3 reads TGTGCCAGCAGCGTAGACAGGGGGGGCTATGGCTACACCTTC. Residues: CASSVDRGGYGYTF.

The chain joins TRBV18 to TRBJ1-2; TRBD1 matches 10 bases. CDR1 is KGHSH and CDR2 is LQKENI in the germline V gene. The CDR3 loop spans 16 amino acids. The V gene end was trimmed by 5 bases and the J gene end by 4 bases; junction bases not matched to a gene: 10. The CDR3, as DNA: TGTGCCAGCTCATCCAGCTCGACAGGGGGCATCTATGGCTACACCTTC. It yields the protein CASSSSSTGGIYGYTF.

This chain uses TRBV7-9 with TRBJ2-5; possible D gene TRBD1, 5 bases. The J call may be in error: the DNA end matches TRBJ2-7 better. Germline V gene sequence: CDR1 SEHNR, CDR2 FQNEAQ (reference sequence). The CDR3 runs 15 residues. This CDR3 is CASSLPWGSSYEQYF. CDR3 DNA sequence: TGTGCCAGCAGCTTACCCTGGGGCAGCTCCTACGAGCAGTACTTC.

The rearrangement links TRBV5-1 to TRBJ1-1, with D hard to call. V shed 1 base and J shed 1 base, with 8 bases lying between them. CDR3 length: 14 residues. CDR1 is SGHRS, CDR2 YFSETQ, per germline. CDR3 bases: TGCGCCAGCAGCTTGTCGGCAGGGAACACTGAAGCTTTCTTT. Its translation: CASSLSAGNTEAFF.

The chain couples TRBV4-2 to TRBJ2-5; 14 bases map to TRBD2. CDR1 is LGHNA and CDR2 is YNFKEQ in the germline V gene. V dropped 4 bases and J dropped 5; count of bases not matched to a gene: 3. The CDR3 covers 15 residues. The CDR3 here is CASSPRLAGGETQYF. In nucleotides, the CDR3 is TGTGCCAGCAGCCCCAGACTAGCGGGAGGGGAGACCCAGTACTTC.

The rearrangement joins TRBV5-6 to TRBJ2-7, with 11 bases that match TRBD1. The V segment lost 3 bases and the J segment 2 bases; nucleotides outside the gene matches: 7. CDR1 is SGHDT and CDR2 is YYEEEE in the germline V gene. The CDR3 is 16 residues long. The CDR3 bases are TGTGCCAGCAGCTCCATCGGGACAGGGGGAGCCTACGAGCAGTACTTC. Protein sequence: CASSSIGTGGAYEQYF. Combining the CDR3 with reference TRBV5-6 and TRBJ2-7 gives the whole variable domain DAGVTQSPTHLIKTRGQQVTLRCSPKSGHDTVSWYQQALGQGPQFIFQYYEEEERQRGNFPDRFSGHQFPNYSSELNVNALLLGDSALYLCASSSIGTGGAYEQYFGPGTRLTVT.

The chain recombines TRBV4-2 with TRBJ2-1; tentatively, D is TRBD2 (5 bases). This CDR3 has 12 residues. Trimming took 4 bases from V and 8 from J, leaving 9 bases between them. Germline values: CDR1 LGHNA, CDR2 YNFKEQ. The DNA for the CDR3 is TGTGCCAGCAGCCCCTCTAGCTATGAGCAGTTCTTC. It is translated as CASSPSSYEQFF.

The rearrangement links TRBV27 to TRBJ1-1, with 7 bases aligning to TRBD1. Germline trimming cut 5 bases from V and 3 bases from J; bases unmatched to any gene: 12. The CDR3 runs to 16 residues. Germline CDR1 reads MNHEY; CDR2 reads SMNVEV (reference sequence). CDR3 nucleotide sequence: TGTGCCAGCAGTGCACTCTGGACAGGCGGGGACACTGAAGCTTTCTTT. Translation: CASSALWTGGDTEAFF.

DNA of the CDR3: TGTGCCAGCAGTTTTGCGGGGAGGAACACTGAAGCTTTCTTT. Protein: CASSFAGRNTEAFF. The gene calls are TRBV27 and TRBJ1-1; D is unresolved. The CDR3 spans 14 residues. Trimming took 3 bases from V and 1 from J, leaving 9 bases between them. Germline CDR1 and CDR2: MNHEY and SMNVEV (reference sequence).

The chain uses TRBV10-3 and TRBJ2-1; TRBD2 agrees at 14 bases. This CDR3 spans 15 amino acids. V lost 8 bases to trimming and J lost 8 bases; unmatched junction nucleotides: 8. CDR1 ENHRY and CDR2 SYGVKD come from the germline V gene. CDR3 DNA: TGTGCCATCGGACTAGCGGGAGGCCTTCAGGATGAGCAGTTCTTC. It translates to CAIGLAGGLQDEQFF.

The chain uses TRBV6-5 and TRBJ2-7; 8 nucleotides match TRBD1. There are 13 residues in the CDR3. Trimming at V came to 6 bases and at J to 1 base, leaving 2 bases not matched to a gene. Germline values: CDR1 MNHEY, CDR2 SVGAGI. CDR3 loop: CASRGQASYEQYF. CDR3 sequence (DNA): TGTGCCAGCAGGGGACAGGCTTCCTACGAGCAGTACTTC.

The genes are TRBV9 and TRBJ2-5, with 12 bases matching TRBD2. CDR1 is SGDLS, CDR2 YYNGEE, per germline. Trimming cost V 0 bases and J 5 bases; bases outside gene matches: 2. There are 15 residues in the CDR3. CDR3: CASSVGLAGVETQYF. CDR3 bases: TGTGCCAGCAGCGTAGGACTAGCGGGAGTCGAGACCCAGTACTTC.

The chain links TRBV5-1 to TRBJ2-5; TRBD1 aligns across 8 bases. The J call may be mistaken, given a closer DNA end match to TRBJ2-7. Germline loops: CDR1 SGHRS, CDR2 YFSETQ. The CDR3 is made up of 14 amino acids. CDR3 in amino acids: CASSYGQGLSEQYF. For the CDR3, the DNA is TGCGCCAGCAGCTATGGACAGGGATTAAGCGAGCAGTACTTC.